A selection of T cell receptor beta chains follows, all from one sample in a study of blood T cell repertoires in COVID-19. Measured with immunoSEQ multiplex PCR; TCRdb has only the in-frame clones, and not every one. The table shows 200,000 to 250,000 clones, with over 70% occurring only once. The specimen sequenced was peripheral blood. The receptors come from a man aged 50-59 years with active or convalescent COVID-19. The CDR3 runs from the conserved cysteine through the conserved F or W. D genes are given only for firm matches. Clone size, where shown, is once, few, many, or a class for clones that have expanded.

abundance	j_gene	d_gene	v_gene	CDR3aa	CDR3nt
.	TRBJ2-1	.	TRBV6-6	CASTRDSPDEQFF	TGTGCCAGCACCCGGGACTCCCCGGATGAGCAGTTCTTC
.	TRBJ2-4	.	TRBV7-8	CASSLNRAKNIQYF	TGTGCCAGCAGCTTAAACAGGGCCAAAAACATTCAGTACTTC
.	TRBJ1-1	TRBD1	TRBV28	CASSFTGGPGNTEAFF	TGTGCCAGCAGTTTCACAGGGGGCCCGGGGAACACTGAAGCTTTCTTT
.	TRBJ2-1	TRBD1	TRBV5-5	CASSSLTGGYNEQFF	TGTGCCAGCAGCTCATTGACAGGGGGGTACAATGAGCAGTTCTTC
few	TRBJ2-7	.	TRBV7-2	CASSLAGGTYEQYF	TGTGCCAGCAGCTTAGCTGGCGGCACCTACGAGCAGTACTTC
.	TRBJ2-4	TRBD2	TRBV7-2	CASSLGLAGGLPKNIQYF	TGTGCCAGCAGCTTGGGACTAGCGGGGGGGCTTCCCAAAAACATTCAGTACTTC
.	TRBJ2-5	.	TRBV18	CASSLQGWETQYF	TGTGCCAGCTCACTACAGGGTTGGGAGACCCAGTACTTC
few	TRBJ1-6	.	TRBV6-5	CASRPQRNRGSPLHF	TGTGCCAGCCGGCCCCAGCGTAACCGAGGCTCACCCCTCCACTTT
once	TRBJ2-3	TRBD2	TRBV6-6	CASRLLAGGTDTQYF	TGTGCCAGCAGGCTCCTAGCGGGCGGCACAGATACGCAGTATTTT
.	TRBJ1-1	.	TRBV7-2	CASSKQANTEAFF	TGTGCCAGCAGCAAGCAAGCGAACACTGAAGCTTTCTTT
.	TRBJ2-5	TRBD2	TRBV9	CASSPGTSGAQETQYF	TGTGCCAGCAGCCCTGGGACTAGCGGGGCTCAAGAGACCCAGTACTTC
.	TRBJ2-7	TRBD2	TRBV6-6	CASSAGLAESYEQYF	TGTGCCAGCAGCGCGGGACTAGCGGAATCCTACGAGCAGTACTTC
.	TRBJ2-3	TRBD2	TRBV7-7	CASSPSKVTSGGTDTQYF	TGTGCTAGCAGCCCGAGTAAGGTGACTAGCGGGGGCACAGATACGCAGTATTTT
.	TRBJ2-2	.	TRBV5-6	CASSPLQGNTGELFF	TGTGCCAGCAGCCCCTTACAGGGGAACACCGGGGAGCTGTTTTTT
.	TRBJ1-2	.	TRBV30	CAWGLGLLSNYGYTF	TGTGCCTGGGGTCTCGGTTTGCTATCAAACTATGGCTACACCTTC
once	TRBJ2-1	TRBD1	TRBV13	CASSPMGQGAYYNEQFF	TGTGCCAGCAGCCCCATGGGACAGGGGGCTTACTACAATGAGCAGTTCTTC
.	TRBJ1-4	TRBD1	TRBV6-5	CASTTGTGYEKLFF	TGTGCCAGCACCACCGGGACAGGGTATGAAAAACTGTTTTTT